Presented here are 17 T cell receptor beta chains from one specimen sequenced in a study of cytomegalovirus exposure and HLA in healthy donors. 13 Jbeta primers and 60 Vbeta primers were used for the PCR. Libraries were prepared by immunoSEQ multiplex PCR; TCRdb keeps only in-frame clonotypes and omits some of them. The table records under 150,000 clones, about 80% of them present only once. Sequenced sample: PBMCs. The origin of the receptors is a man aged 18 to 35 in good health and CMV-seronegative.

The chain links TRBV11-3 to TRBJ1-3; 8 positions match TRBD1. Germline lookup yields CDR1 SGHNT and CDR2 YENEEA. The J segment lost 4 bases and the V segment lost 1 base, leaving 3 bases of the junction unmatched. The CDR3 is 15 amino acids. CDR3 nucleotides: TGTGCCAGCAGCTTAGGGGACAGGCGAGGAAACACCATATATTTT. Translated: CASSLGDRRGNTIYF.

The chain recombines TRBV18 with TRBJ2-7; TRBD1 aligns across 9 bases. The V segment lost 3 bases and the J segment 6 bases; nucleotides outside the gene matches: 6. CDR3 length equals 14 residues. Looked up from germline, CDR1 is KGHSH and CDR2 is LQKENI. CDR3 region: CASSPGHRGLEQYF. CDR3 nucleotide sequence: TGTGCCAGCTCACCGGGGCACAGGGGGCTCGAGCAGTACTTC.

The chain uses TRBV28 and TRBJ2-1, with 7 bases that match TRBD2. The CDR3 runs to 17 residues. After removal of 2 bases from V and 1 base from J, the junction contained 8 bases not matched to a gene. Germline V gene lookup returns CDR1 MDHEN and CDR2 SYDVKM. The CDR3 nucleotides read TGTGCCAGCAGTTTAGGGACTACCGTAGGGTCCTACAATGAGCAGTTCTTC. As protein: CASSLGTTVGSYNEQFF.

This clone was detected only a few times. As DNA, the CDR3 is TGTGCCAGCAGTGGATTAACGGGTTACAATGAGCAGTTCTTC. Protein: CASSGLTGYNEQFF. The V and J genes are TRBV9 and TRBJ2-1; D unclear. V was shortened by 5 bases and J by 4 bases, with 13 bases between the two germline ends. Germline-derived CDR1 and CDR2 are SGDLS and YYNGEE. The CDR3 is 14 residues long.

This chain's CDR3 is CASSLNGYSYEQYF. In DNA form, the CDR3 reads TGTGCCAGCAGTTTAAACGGGTACTCCTACGAGCAGTACTTC. V is TRBV27 and J is TRBJ2-7; D uncertain. The CDR3 totals 14 residues. The V end was cut by 2 bases, the J end by 0 bases, with 8 bases between. CDR1 is MNHEY, CDR2 SMNVEV, per germline (reference sequence).

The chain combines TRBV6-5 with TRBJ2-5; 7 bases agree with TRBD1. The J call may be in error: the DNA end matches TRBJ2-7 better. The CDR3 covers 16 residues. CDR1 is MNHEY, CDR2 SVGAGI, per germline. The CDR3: CASSWASGTDKYEQYF. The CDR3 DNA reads TGTGCCAGCAGTTGGGCATCCGGGACAGATAAGTACGAGCAGTACTTC.

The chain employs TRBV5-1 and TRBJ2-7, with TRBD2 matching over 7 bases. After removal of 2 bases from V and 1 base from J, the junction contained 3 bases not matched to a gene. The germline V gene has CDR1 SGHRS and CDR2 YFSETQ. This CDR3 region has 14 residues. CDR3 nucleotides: TGCGCCAGCAGCTTTGGGCGGGGGTCCTACGAGCAGTACTTC. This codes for CASSFGRGSYEQYF.

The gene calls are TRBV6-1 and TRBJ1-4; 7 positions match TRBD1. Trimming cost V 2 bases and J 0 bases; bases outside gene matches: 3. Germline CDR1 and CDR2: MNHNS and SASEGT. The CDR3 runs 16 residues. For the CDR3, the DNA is TGTGCCAGCAGTGAACTAGGGGGCTCAACTAATGAAAAACTGTTTTTT. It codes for CASSELGGSTNEKLFF.

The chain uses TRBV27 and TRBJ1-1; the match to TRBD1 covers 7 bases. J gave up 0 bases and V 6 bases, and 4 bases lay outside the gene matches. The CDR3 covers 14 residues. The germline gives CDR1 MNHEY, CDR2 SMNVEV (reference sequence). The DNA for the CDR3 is TGTGCCAGCAGGCCGGACAGGATGAACACTGAAGCTTTCTTT. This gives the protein CASRPDRMNTEAFF.

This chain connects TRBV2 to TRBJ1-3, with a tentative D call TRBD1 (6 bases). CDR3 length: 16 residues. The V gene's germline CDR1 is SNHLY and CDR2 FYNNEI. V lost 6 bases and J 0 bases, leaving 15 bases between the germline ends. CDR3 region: CASSSSGQFSGNTIYF. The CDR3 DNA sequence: TGTGCCAGCAGCAGCTCTGGACAGTTCTCTGGAAACACCATATATTTT.

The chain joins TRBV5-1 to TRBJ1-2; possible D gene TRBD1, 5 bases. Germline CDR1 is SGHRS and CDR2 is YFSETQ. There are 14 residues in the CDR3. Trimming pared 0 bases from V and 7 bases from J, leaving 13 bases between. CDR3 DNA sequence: TGCGCCAGCAGCTTGGAGGGGTGGGCCTCTGGCTACACCTTC. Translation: CASSLEGWASGYTF.

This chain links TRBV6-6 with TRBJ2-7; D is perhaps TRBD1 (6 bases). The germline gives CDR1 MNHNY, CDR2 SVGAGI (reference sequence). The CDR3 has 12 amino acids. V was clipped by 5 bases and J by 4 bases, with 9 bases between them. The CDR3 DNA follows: TGTGCCAGCAGTCCCACAGGGTACGAGCAGTACTTC. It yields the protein CASSPTGYEQYF.

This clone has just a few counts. The CDR3 region has the DNA TGTGCCAGCAGCGGGGTGGAGGGCTACAATGAGCAGTTCTTC. Its translation is CASSGVEGYNEQFF. The rearrangement links TRBV2 to TRBJ2-1; tentatively, D is TRBD2 (6 bases). CDR3 length: 14 residues. The V gene lost 6 bases and the J gene lost 3 bases, with 12 bases spanning the gap. Germline assignment: CDR1 SNHLY and CDR2 FYNNEI.

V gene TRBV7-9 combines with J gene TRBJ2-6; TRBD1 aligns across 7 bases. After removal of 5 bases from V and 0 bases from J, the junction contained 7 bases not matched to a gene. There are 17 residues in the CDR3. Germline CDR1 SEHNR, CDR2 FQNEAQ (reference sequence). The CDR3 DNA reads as TGTGCCAGCAGCCATAAGGGACAGCACTCTGGGGCCAACGTCCTGACTTTC. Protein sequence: CASSHKGQHSGANVLTF. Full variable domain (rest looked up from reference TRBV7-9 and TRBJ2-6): DTGVSQNPRHKITKRGQNVTFRCDPISEHNRLYWYRQTLGQGPEFLTYFQNEAQLEKSRLLSDRFSAERPKGSFSTLEIQRTEQGDSAMYLCASSHKGQHSGANVLTFGAGSRLTVL.

The CDR3 sequence is CASSQDHLPQGDEKLFF. CDR3 in DNA: TGTGCCAGCAGCCAAGATCATCTCCCACAGGGGGATGAAAAACTGTTTTTT. This chain uses TRBV4-2 with TRBJ1-4; 8 bases are shared with TRBD1. Germline V CDR1 and CDR2: LGHNA, YNFKEQ. V was pared by 0 bases and J by 6 bases, with 9 bases of the junction left unmatched. This CDR3 comprises 17 residues.

The CDR3 loop reads CASRLRGQNSPLHF. Here the CDR3 DNA reads TGTGCCAGCAGATTAAGGGGGCAAAATTCACCCCTCCACTTT. The chain has TRBV6-5 and TRBJ1-6; 7 nucleotides align to TRBD1. The CDR3 covers 14 residues. V shed 6 bases and J 7 bases; nucleotides not matched to a gene: 6. Germline V CDR1 and CDR2: MNHEY, SVGAGI.

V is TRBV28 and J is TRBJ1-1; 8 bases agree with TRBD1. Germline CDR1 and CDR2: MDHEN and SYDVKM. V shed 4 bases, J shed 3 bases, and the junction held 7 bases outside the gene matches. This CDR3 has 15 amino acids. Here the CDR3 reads CASSSWTGRDTEAFF. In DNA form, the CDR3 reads TGTGCCAGCAGTTCCTGGACAGGGAGGGACACTGAAGCTTTCTTT.